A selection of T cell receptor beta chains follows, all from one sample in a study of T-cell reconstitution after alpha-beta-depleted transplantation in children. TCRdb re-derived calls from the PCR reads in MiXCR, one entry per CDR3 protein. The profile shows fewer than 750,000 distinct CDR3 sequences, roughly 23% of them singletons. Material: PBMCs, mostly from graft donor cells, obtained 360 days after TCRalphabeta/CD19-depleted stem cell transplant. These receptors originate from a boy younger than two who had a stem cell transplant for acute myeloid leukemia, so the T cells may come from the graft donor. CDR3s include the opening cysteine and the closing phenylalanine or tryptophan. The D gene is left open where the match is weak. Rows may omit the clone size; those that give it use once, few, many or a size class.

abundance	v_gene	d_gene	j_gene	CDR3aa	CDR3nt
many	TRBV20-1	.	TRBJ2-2	CSARAQWTGELFF	TGCAGTGCTAGAGCCCAGTGGACCGGGGAGCTGTTTTTT
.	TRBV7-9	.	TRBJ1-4	CASVSGMGEKLFF	TGTGCCAGCGTCTCGGGGATGGGTGAAAAACTGTTTTTT
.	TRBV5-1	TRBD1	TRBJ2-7	CASSLYRDRSYEQYF	TGCGCCAGCAGCTTATACCGGGACAGATCCTACGAGCAGTACTTC
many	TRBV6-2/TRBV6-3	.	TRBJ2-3	CASSPDEDTQYF	TGTGCCAGCAGTCCGGATGAAGATACGCAGTATTTT
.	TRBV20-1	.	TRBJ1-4	CSADGPNEKLFF	TGCAGTGCTGACGGACCTAATGAAAAACTGTTTTTT
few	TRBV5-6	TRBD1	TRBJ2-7	CASSSKPGQRSYEQYF	TGTGCCAGCAGCTCCAAACCGGGACAGCGCTCCTACGAGCAGTACTTC
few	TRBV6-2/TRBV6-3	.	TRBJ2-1	CASSYSSLPYNEQFF	TGTGCCAGCAGTTACTCTTCTCTACCCTACAATGAGCAGTTCTTC
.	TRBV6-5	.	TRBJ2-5	CASSLLWEQETQYF	TGTGCCAGCAGTTTGTTATGGGAACAAGAGACCCAGTACTTC
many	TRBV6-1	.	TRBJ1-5	CASSRQGPNTPKSQPQHF	TGTGCCAGCAGCCGGCAGGGACCGAATACCCCAAAAAGTCAGCCCCAGCATTTT
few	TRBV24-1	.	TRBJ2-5	CATSVGGTEETQYF	TGTGCCACCAGTGTCGGGGGCACGGAAGAGACCCAGTACTTC
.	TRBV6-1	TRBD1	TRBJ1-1	CASILGAGGSWTEAFF	TGTGCCAGCATCCTGGGGGCAGGGGGCTCGTGGACTGAAGCTTTCTTT
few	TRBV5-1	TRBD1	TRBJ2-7	CASSLRTGDPYEQYF	TGCGCCAGCAGCTTGAGAACAGGGGATCCCTACGAGCAGTACTTC
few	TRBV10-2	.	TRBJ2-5	CASSDLRETQYF	TGCGCCAGCAGTGATTTGCGGGAGACCCAGTACTTC
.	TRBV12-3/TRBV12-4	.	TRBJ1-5	CASSLRRGDQPQHF	TGTGCCAGCAGTCTTAGGAGGGGAGATCAGCCCCAGCATTTT